This TCR beta chain was sequenced during a study of T cell responses to AZD1222 COVID-19 vaccine. V lost 6 bases, J lost 4 bases, and 10 bases lay in between. There are 12 residues in the CDR3. Looked up from germline, CDR1 is MNHEY and CDR2 is SVGAGI. Sequenced by immunoSEQ multiplex PCR; TCRdb stores in-frame clones only, minus some. Here the sample spans tens of thousands of clones, 65% to 85% being singletons. About this clone: The antigen is unknown.

Overall study results and limits: Reportedly, nearly half the spike-specific TCRs target unmutated variant regions. Mostly white British, mostly female donors; authors suggested clonal diversity may be underestimated. Seropositive at baseline were only a handful of AZD1222 recipients.

Sequencing was performed on peripheral blood, taken 28 days after the second AZD1222 dose. This chain uses TRBV6-5 with TRBJ2-7; D is uncertain. This receptor was identified in an adult who received the AZD1222 COVID-19 vaccine. The CDR3 is CASSFDGYEQYF. DNA of the CDR3: TGTGCCAGCAGCTTTGACGGATACGAGCAGTACTTC.